The clone carrying this TCR beta chain was observed at least ten times. Its target is not known. Both iRepertoire HTBI primers and Arm-PCR of CDR3 regions were used to build the TCR beta libraries. TCRdb recomputed calls from the multiplex PCR reads with MiXCR, one row per CDR3 protein. This repertoire shows around 400,000 distinct CDR3 sequences, 20% to 25% found once; its top ten account for 28%. This sample stems from a study of regulatory T cells in long-lasting Graves disease. Study findings and constraints: Whereas roughly 1,000 public clonotypes were shared by new patients, persistent patients shared more, at 2,741. Among samples with persistent disease, TRBV28, TRBJ1-2 and TRBJ2-5 were favored. Accuracy may have suffered from the small sample size.

The time point: persistent/refractory GD, antithyroid drugs over 5 years with positive TRAb. The TCR library was made from RNA extracted from PBMCs. Trimming at V came to 2 bases and at J to 5 bases, leaving 7 bases not matched to a gene. This CDR3 has 14 residues. Germline lookup yields CDR1 DFQATT and CDR2 SNEGSKA (reference sequence). The sample here was peripheral blood mononuclear cells (PBMCs), taken when the disease was refractory, from a patient treated with antithyroid drugs. This TCR was sampled from a woman aged 40 to 55 with Graves disease. The chain combines TRBV20-1 with TRBJ1-1, with TRBD1 identical over 8 bases. CDR3 protein: CSARMQGARTEAFF. The CDR3 nucleotides read TGCAGTGCTAGAATGCAGGGGGCGAGGACTGAAGCTTTCTTT.